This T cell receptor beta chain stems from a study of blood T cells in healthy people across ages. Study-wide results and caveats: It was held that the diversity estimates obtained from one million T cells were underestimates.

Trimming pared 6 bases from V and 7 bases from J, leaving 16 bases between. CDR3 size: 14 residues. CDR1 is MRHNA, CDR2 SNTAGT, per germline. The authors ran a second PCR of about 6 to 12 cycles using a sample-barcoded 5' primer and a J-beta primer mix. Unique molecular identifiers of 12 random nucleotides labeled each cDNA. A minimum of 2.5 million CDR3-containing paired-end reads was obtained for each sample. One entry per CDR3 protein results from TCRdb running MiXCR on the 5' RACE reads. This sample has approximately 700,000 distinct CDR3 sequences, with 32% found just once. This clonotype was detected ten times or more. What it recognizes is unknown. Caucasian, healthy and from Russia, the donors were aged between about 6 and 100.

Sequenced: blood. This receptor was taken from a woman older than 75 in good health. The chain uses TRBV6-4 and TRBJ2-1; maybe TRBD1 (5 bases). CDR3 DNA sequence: TGTGCCAGCAGACTCGAGCAGGGTACGAATGAGCAGTTCTTC. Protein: CASRLEQGTNEQFF.